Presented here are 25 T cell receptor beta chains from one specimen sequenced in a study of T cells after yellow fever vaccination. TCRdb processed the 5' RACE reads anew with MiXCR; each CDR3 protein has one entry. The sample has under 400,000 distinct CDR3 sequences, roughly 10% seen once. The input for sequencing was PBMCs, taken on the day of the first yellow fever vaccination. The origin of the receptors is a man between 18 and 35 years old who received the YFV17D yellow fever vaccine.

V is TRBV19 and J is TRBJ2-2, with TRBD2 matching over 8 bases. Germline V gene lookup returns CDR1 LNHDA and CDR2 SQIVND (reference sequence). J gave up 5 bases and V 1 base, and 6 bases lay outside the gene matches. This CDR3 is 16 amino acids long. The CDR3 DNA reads TGTGCCAGTAGTATAGGGATAGCGGGGCGGACCGGGGAGCTGTTTTTT. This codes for CASSIGIAGRTGELFF. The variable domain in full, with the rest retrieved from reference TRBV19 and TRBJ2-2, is DGGITQSPKYLFRKEGQNVTLSCEQNLNHDAMYWYRQDPGQGLRLIYYSQIVNDFQKGDIAEGYSVSREKKESFPLTVTSAQKNPTAFYLCASSIGIAGRTGELFFGEGSRLTVL.

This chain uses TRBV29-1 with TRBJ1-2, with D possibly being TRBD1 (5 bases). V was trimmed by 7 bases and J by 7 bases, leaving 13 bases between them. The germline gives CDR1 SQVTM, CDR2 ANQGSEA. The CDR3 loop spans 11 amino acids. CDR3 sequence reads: CSDSGLGGYTF. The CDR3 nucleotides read TGCAGCGATTCAGGGTTGGGTGGCTACACCTTC. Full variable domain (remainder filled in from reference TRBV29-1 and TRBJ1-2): SAVISQKPSRDICQRGTSLTIQCQVDSQVTMMFWYRQQPGQSLTLIATANQGSEATYESGFVIDKFPISRPNLTFSTLTVSNMSPEDSSIYLCSDSGLGGYTFGSGTRLTVV.

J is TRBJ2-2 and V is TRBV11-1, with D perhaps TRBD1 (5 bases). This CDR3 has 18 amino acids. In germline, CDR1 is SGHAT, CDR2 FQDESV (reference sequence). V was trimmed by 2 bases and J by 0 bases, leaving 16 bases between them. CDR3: CASSLPKVQAANTGELFF. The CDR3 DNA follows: TGTGCCAGCAGCTTACCTAAGGTACAGGCAGCGAACACCGGGGAGCTGTTTTTT. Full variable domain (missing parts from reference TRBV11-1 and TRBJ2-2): EAEVAQSPRYKITEKSQAVAFWCDPISGHATLYWYRQILGQGPELLVQFQDESVVDDSQLPKDRFSAERLKGVDSTLKIQPAELGDSAMYLCASSLPKVQAANTGELFFGEGSRLTVL.

CDR3 DNA sequence: TGCGGCTGCGGGACAGGGACCCACGAGCAGTACTTC. It encodes CGCGTGTHEQYF. The rearrangement uses TRBV29-1 and TRBJ2-7; 9 bases are a match to TRBD1. The CDR3 consists of 12 residues. CDR1 is SQVTM, CDR2 ANQGSEA, per germline.

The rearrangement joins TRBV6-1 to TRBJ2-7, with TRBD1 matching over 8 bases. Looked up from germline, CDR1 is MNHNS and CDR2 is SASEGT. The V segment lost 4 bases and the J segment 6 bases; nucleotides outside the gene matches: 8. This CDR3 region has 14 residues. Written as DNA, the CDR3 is TGTGCCAGCAGTGCTGGACAGGGATTCCTCGAGCAGTACGTC. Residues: CASSAGQGFLEQYV.

Here the CDR3 reads CASSSLGLAGDLPYEQYF. CDR3 DNA sequence: TGTGCCAGCAGCAGTCTCGGGCTAGCGGGGGACCTTCCCTACGAGCAGTACTTC. V usage is TRBV11-1 and J usage is TRBJ2-7; 10 bases line up with TRBD2. CDR1 and CDR2 (germline): SGHAT, FQDESV (reference sequence). The length of the CDR3 is 18 residues. With V trimmed by 5 bases and J by 2 bases, 15 bases remained unmatched. The whole variable domain, remainder taken from reference TRBV11-1 and TRBJ2-7, is EAEVAQSPRYKITEKSQAVAFWCDPISGHATLYWYRQILGQGPELLVQFQDESVVDDSQLPKDRFSAERLKGVDSTLKIQPAELGDSAMYLCASSSLGLAGDLPYEQYFGPGTRLTVT.

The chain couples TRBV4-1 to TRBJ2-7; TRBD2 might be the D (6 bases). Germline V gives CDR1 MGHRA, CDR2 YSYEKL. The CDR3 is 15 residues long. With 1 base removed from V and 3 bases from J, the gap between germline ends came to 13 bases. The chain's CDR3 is CASSQVAGPFYEQYV. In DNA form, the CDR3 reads TGCGCCAGCAGCCAAGTCGCGGGGCCGTTCTACGAGCAGTACGTC.

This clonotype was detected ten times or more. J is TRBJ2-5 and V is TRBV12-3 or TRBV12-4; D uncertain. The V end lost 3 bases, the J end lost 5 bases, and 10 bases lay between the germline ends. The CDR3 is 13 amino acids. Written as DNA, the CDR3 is TGTGCCAGCAGTTTCGTGCCCGAGGAGACCCAGTACTTC. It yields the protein CASSFVPEETQYF.

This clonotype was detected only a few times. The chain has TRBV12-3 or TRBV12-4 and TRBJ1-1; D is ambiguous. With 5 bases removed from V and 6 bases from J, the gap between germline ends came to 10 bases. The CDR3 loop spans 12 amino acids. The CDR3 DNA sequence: TGTGCCAGCAGTCATCCTCGGGCTGAAGCTTTCTTT. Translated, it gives CASSHPRAEAFF.

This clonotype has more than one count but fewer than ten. This CDR3 is CSAPFSGGDTQYF. The CDR3 DNA follows: TGCAGTGCCCCATTTTCTGGAGGAGATACGCAGTATTTT. The rearrangement links TRBV20-1 to TRBJ2-3; possible D gene TRBD2, 5 bases. This CDR3 is built from 13 residues. V dropped 6 bases and J dropped 5 bases, with 15 bases sitting between them. Germline CDR1 reads DFQATT; CDR2 reads SNEGSKA (reference sequence).

CDR3 DNA: TGTGCCAGCAGTTTTTGGGCAGGGCCTAACAGTGGAGATACGCAGTATTTT. It is translated as CASSFWAGPNSGDTQYF. V usage is TRBV12-3 or TRBV12-4 and J usage is TRBJ2-3; possibly TRBD1 for D (5 bases). The V end was cut by 3 bases, the J end by 5 bases, with 21 bases between. This CDR3 region has 17 residues.

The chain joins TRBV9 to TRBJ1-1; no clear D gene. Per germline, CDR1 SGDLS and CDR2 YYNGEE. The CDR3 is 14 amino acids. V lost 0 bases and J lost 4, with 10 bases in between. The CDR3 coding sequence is TGTGCCAGCAGCGTAGGAGGGAGGTCCACTGAAGCTTTCTTT. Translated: CASSVGGRSTEAFF.

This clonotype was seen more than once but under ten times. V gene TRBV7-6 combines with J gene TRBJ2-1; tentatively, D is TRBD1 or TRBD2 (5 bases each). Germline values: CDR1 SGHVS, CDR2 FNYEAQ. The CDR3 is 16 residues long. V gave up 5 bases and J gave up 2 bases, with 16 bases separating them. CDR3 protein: CASSISSVGAYNEQFF. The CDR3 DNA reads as TGTGCCAGCAGCATAAGCTCCGTGGGGGCCTACAATGAGCAGTTCTTC.

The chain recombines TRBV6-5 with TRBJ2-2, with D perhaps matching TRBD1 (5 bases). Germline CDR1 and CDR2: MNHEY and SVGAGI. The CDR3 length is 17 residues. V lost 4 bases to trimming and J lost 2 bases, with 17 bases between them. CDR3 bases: TGTGCCAGCAGTTTACCGGCAGGGAAGTTTAACACCGGGGAGCTGTTTTTT. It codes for CASSLPAGKFNTGELFF.

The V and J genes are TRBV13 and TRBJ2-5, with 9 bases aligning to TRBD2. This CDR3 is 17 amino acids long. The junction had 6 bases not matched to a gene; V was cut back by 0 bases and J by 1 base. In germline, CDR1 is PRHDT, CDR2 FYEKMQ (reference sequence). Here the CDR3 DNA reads TGTGCCAGCAGCTTAGGTTTAGCGGGGGCGATCCAAGAGACCCAGTACTTC. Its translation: CASSLGLAGAIQETQYF.

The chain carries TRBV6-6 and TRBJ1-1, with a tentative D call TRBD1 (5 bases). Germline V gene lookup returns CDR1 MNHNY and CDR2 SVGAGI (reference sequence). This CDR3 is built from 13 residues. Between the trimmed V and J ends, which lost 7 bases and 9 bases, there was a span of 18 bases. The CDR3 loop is CASNFMGEGKAFF. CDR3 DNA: TGTGCCAGCAACTTCATGGGGGAGGGAAAAGCTTTCTTT.

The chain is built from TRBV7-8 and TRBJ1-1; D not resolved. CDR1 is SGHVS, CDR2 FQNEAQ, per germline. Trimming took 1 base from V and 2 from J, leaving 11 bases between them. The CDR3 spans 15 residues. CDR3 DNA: TGTGCCAGCAGCTTAGACAGACCCCAAAACACTGAAGCTTTCTTT. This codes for CASSLDRPQNTEAFF.

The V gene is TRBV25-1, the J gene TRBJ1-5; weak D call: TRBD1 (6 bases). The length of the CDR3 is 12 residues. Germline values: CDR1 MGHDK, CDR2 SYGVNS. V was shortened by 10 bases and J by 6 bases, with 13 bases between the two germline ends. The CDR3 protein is CAKPTGFQPQHF. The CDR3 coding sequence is TGTGCCAAACCTACAGGGTTTCAGCCCCAGCATTTT.

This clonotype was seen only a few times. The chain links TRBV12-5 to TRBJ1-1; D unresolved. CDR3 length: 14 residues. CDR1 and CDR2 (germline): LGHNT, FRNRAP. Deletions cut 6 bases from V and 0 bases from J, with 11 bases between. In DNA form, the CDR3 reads TGTGCTAGTGGCCCCGGGCAGATGAACACTGAAGCTTTCTTT. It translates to CASGPGQMNTEAFF. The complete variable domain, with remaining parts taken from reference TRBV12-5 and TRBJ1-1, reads DARVTQTPRHKVTEMGQEVTMRCQPILGHNTVFWYRQTMMQGLELLAYFRNRAPLDDSGMPKDRFSAEMPDATLATLKIQPSEPRDSAVYFCASGPGQMNTEAFFGQGTRLTVV.

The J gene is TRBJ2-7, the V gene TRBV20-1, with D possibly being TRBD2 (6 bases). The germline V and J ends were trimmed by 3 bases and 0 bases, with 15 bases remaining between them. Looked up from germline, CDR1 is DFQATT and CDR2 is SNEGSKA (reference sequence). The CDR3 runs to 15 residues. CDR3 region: CSARIRGRSSYEQYF. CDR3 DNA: TGCAGTGCTAGGATTCGGGGGAGGAGCTCCTACGAGCAGTACTTC.

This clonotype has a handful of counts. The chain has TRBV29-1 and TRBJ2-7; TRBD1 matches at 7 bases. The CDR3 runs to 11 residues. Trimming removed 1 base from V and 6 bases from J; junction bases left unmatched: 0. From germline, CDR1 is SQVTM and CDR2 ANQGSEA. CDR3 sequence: CSVEAGGEQYV. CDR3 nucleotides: TGCAGCGTTGAAGCAGGGGGCGAGCAGTACGTC.

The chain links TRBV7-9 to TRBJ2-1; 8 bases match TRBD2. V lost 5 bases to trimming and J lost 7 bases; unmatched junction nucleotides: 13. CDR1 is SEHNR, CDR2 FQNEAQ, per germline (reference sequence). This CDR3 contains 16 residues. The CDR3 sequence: CASSHPTGGLYNEQFF. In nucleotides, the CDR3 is TGTGCCAGCAGCCACCCTACGGGGGGGCTTTATAATGAGCAGTTCTTC.

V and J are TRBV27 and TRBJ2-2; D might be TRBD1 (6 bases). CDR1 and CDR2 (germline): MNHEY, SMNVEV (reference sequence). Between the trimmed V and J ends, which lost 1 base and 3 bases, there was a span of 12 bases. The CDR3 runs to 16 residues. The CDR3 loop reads CASSLFGGADTGELFF. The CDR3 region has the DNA TGTGCCAGCAGTTTATTTGGGGGCGCGGACACCGGGGAGCTGTTTTTT.

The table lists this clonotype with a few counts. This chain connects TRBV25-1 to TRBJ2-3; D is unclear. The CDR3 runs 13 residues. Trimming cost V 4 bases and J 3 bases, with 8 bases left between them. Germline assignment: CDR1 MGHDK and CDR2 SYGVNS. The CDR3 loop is CASSGTATDTQYF. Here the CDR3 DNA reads TGTGCCAGCAGTGGAACAGCTACAGATACGCAGTATTTT.

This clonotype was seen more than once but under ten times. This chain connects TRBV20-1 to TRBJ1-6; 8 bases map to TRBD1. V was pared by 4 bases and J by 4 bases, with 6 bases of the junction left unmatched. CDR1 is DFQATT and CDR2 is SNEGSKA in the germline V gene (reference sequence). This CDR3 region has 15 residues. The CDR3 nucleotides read TGCAGTGCTATCACGGACAGGGCTTATAATTCACCCCTCCACTTT. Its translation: CSAITDRAYNSPLHF.